These 29 T cell receptor beta chains originate from one sample sequenced in a study of Ad26.COV2.S vaccination and SARS-CoV-2 variants. Treatment noted: 15 to 20 received Ad26.COV2.S at low or high dose, single or two shots; a few received placebo; per-sample allocation not given. The study sampled participants on day 63 after the first vaccine or placebo injection. TCRdb's table, derived via immunoSEQ multiplex PCR, lists solely in-frame clones and lacks some. The data contain 380,000 or so clones, roughly 90% of them singletons. This specimen was peripheral blood, taken in a trial of Ad26.COV2.S vaccine versus placebo. All receptors derive from a person between 18 and 65 years old who received the Ad26.COV2.S COVID-19 vaccine or a placebo.

This chain uses TRBV6-6 with TRBJ2-7, with TRBD1 matching 7 bases. The J segment lost 3 bases and the V segment lost 6 bases, leaving 14 bases of the junction unmatched. The CDR3 is 16 residues long. Germline assignment: CDR1 MNHNY and CDR2 SVGAGI (reference sequence). CDR3 nucleotide sequence: TGTGCCAGCAGCCCAGGACCCGGGACAGATGTCTACGAGCAGTACTTC. Protein: CASSPGPGTDVYEQYF.

This chain uses TRBV3-1 (or the pseudogene TRBV3-2) with TRBJ2-7; 11 nucleotides agree with TRBD2. The CDR3 has 14 residues. Trimming took 4 bases from V and 6 from J; bases not matched to a gene: 5. CDR1 and CDR2 from the germline V gene are LGHDT and YNNKEL (reference sequence). CDR3 DNA: TGTGCCAGCAGCCGCCGACTAGCGGGATCCGAGCAGTACTTC. Translation: CASSRRLAGSEQYF.

This rearrangement joins TRBV11-2 to TRBJ2-1; 13 positions match TRBD2. The CDR3 has 15 amino acids. V shed 5 bases and J 13 bases; nucleotides not matched to a gene: 11. Germline CDR1 SGHAT, CDR2 FQNNGV. CDR3 DNA sequence: TGTGCCAGCAGCACTACACAGACTAGCGGGGGGAATCAGTTCTTC. Protein: CASSTTQTSGGNQFF.

This clone occurred once. The chain carries TRBV7-9 and TRBJ1-2, with a weak D call TRBD1 (6 bases). From germline, CDR1 is SEHNR and CDR2 FQNEAQ (reference sequence). CDR3 size: 13 residues. Trimming removed 1 base at V and 6 bases at J, with 9 bases between. In nucleotides, the CDR3 is TGTGCCAGCAGCTTAGGGGGGGCCGATGGCTACACCTTC. It encodes CASSLGGADGYTF.

This sequence joins TRBV28 and TRBJ1-1, with D tentatively TRBD1 (5 bases). Germline V gene sequence: CDR1 MDHEN, CDR2 SYDVKM. Trimming stripped 8 bases from V and 0 bases from J, with 13 bases between. The CDR3 is 14 amino acids. CDR3: CASYGRGLNTEAFF. DNA of the CDR3: TGTGCCAGCTACGGTCGGGGACTGAACACTGAAGCTTTCTTT.

The chain recombines TRBV21-1 with TRBJ2-7; the table's D gene call, TRBD2, was not cross checked with the DNA. TRBV21-1 is a pseudogene segment. This CDR3 spans 14 amino acids. DNA of the CDR3: TGTGCCAGTTATATAGCGAGAGATAATTACGAGCAGTACTTC. This codes for CASYIARDNYEQYF.

J is TRBJ2-5 and V is TRBV19; no reliable D call. In germline, CDR1 is LNHDA, CDR2 SQIVND (reference sequence). The CDR3 sequence is 14 residues long. Trimming cost V 2 bases and J 4 bases, with 11 bases left between them. The DNA of the CDR3 is TGTGCCAGTAGTATAAGTCCCCTGAGAGAGACCCAGTACTTC. This gives the protein CASSISPLRETQYF. The whole variable domain, filled in from reference TRBV19 and TRBJ2-5, reads DGGITQSPKYLFRKEGQNVTLSCEQNLNHDAMYWYRQDPGQGLRLIYYSQIVNDFQKGDIAEGYSVSREKKESFPLTVTSAQKNPTAFYLCASSISPLRETQYFGPGTRLLVL.

This chain uses TRBV6-5 with TRBJ1-4, with 7 bases fitting TRBD1. Germline-derived CDR1 and CDR2 are MNHEY and SVGAGI. V was clipped by 6 bases and J by 5 bases; unmatched bases: 6. There are 14 residues in the CDR3. This CDR3 reads CASRPGQLNEKLFF. CDR3 in DNA: TGTGCCAGCAGGCCGGGACAGTTAAATGAAAAACTGTTTTTT.

V usage is TRBV6-6 and J usage is TRBJ2-5; D not certain. CDR1 and CDR2 (germline): MNHNY, SVGAGI (reference sequence). There are 12 residues in the CDR3. Trimming stripped 0 bases from V and 4 bases from J, with 3 bases between. CDR3 DNA: TGTGCCAGCAGTTACTCGGCAGAGACCCAGTACTTC. Protein sequence: CASSYSAETQYF.

This clone was detected only once. This CDR3 is CASGSRVTTDTQYF. Here the CDR3 DNA reads TGTGCCAGCGGGTCCAGGGTGACCACAGATACGCAGTATTTT. The rearrangement links TRBV2 to TRBJ2-3, with a tentative D call TRBD1 (5 bases). CDR1 SNHLY and CDR2 FYNNEI come from the germline V gene. The CDR3 is 14 amino acids. The ends were cut back, 8 bases at V and 2 bases at J, with 14 bases in the middle. Looking up the rest from reference TRBV2 and TRBJ2-3 gives the full variable domain: EPEVTQTPSHQVTQMGQEVILRCVPISNHLYFYWYRQILGQKVEFLVSFYNNEISEKSEIFDDQFSVERPDGSNFTLKIRSTKLEDSAMYFCASGSRVTTDTQYFGPGTRLTVL.

The V call is TRBV7-8, the J call TRBJ2-7; 10 bases map to TRBD1. CDR3 length: 17 amino acids. V shed 5 bases, J shed 0 bases, and the junction held 10 bases outside the gene matches. CDR1 and CDR2 from the germline V gene are SGHVS and FQNEAQ. CDR3 in DNA: TGTGCCAGCAGCCCGAGGGGGACAGGGGTGAGCTCCTACGAGCAGTACTTC. It encodes CASSPRGTGVSSYEQYF.

The chain joins TRBV7-9 to TRBJ2-1; tentatively, D is TRBD1 or TRBD2 (5 bases each). Germline V lookup: CDR1 SEHNR, CDR2 FQNEAQ (reference sequence). This CDR3 region has 12 residues. Trimming pared 5 bases from V and 7 bases from J, leaving 9 bases between. This chain's CDR3 is CASSGTMNEQFF. The CDR3 DNA sequence: TGTGCCAGCAGCGGGACCATGAATGAGCAGTTCTTC. Full variable domain (remainder filled in from reference TRBV7-9 and TRBJ2-1): DTGVSQNPRHKITKRGQNVTFRCDPISEHNRLYWYRQTLGQGPEFLTYFQNEAQLEKSRLLSDRFSAERPKGSFSTLEIQRTEQGDSAMYLCASSGTMNEQFFGPGTRLTVL.

V gene TRBV15 combines with J gene TRBJ2-5, with D possibly being TRBD2 (5 bases). From germline, CDR1 is LNHNV and CDR2 YYDKDF (reference sequence). Trimming stripped 0 bases from V and 2 bases from J, with 10 bases between. CDR3 length: 15 residues. CDR3 nucleotides: TGTGCCACCAGCAGAGATCGACTACTTCAAGAGACCCAGTACTTC. Translation gives CATSRDRLLQETQYF.

The chain combines TRBV4-2 with TRBJ1-1; the D is unclear. This CDR3 contains 14 residues. The germline gives CDR1 LGHNA, CDR2 YNFKEQ. V lost 1 base and J 5 bases, leaving 11 bases between the germline ends. The CDR3 DNA reads as TGTGCCAGCAGCCAAGGGACGTTGTATACTGAAGCTTTCTTT. This encodes CASSQGTLYTEAFF.

CDR3 nucleotides: TGTGCCAGCAGTCCACCCCAGGCCCTGGCGCGGGCAGATAGCAATCAGCCCCAGCATTTT. Amino acid sequence: CASSPPQALARADSNQPQHF. The chain links TRBV27 to TRBJ1-5; D gene unclear. The germline V gene has CDR1 MNHEY and CDR2 SMNVEV (reference sequence). The CDR3 totals 20 residues. The V end lost 5 bases, the J end lost 0 bases, and 26 bases lay between the germline ends.

This chain links TRBV6-2 or TRBV6-3 with TRBJ1-2, with D possibly matching TRBD1 (6 bases). The germline V gene encodes CDR1 MNHEY and CDR2 SVGEGT. The germline V and J ends were trimmed by 0 bases and 8 bases, with 16 bases remaining between them. The CDR3 has 15 residues. This CDR3 reads CASSYSTGGEGGYTF. CDR3 nucleotides: TGTGCCAGCAGTTACTCGACCGGGGGCGAAGGAGGCTACACCTTC.

CDR3 DNA sequence: TGTGCCAGCAGCGTACAGACTAGCGGGGACAACCAAGAGACCCAGTACTTC. Protein sequence: CASSVQTSGDNQETQYF. The V gene is TRBV13, the J gene TRBJ2-5; 11 nucleotides agree with TRBD2. The CDR3 contains 17 residues. Germline V gives CDR1 PRHDT, CDR2 FYEKMQ (reference sequence). Trimming removed 5 bases from V and 0 bases from J; junction bases left unmatched: 8.

About this clone itself: Other DNA variants within this sample encode the same CDR3. The chain carries TRBV5-8 and TRBJ2-7; 10 nucleotides match TRBD1. Trimming at V came to 4 bases and at J to 4 bases, leaving 5 bases not matched to a gene. The CDR3 sequence is 14 residues long. Germline V gene data show CDR1 as SGHTS and CDR2 as YDEGEE. CDR3 sequence reads: CASSARQGAYEQYF. CDR3 nucleotide sequence: TGTGCCAGCAGCGCCAGACAGGGGGCTTACGAGCAGTACTTC.

The chain links TRBV6-2 or TRBV6-3 to TRBJ2-7; D is perhaps TRBD1 (6 bases). Per germline, CDR1 MNHEY and CDR2 SVGEGT. The CDR3 is 14 amino acids. The ends were cut back, 2 bases at V and 0 bases at J, with 8 bases in the middle. The CDR3 DNA follows: TGTGCCAGCAGTTACGACAGGAACTCCTACGAGCAGTACTTC. Its protein product is CASSYDRNSYEQYF.

The V call is TRBV5-5, the J call TRBJ2-5; 10 positions match TRBD2. This CDR3 comprises 15 residues. The V gene's germline CDR1 is SGHKS and CDR2 YYEKEE (reference sequence). V shed 3 bases and J 5 bases; nucleotides not matched to a gene: 7. Here the CDR3 reads CASSSGLASPETQYF. The CDR3 coding sequence is TGTGCCAGCAGCTCGGGACTAGCGTCCCCGGAGACCCAGTACTTC.

V usage is TRBV11-2 and J usage is TRBJ2-1; D perhaps matches TRBD1 (6 bases). Germline CDR1 and CDR2: SGHAT and FQNNGV. This CDR3 comprises 14 residues. V was clipped by 1 base and J by 4 bases, with 8 bases between them. The CDR3 is CASSLGTAYNEQFF. The CDR3 DNA is TGTGCCAGCAGCTTAGGGACAGCTTACAATGAGCAGTTCTTC.

This clone was detected once. The rearrangement uses TRBV5-4 and TRBJ1-1; no definite D call. The CDR3 covers 13 residues. Between the trimmed V and J ends, which lost 0 bases and 3 bases, there was a span of 6 bases. The germline V gene has CDR1 SGHNT and CDR2 YYREEE (reference sequence). The CDR3 sequence: CASSLDRDTEAFF. CDR3 coding DNA: TGTGCCAGCAGCTTGGATAGGGACACTGAAGCTTTCTTT.

The gene calls are TRBV20-1 and TRBJ1-5, with D uncertain. Trimming cost V 3 bases and J 8 bases, with 20 bases left between them. Germline CDR1 DFQATT, CDR2 SNEGSKA (reference sequence). This CDR3 contains 15 residues. DNA of the CDR3: TGCAGTGCTAGTATCCGAACCGGGGTTGGTAAGCCCCAGCATTTT. Protein sequence: CSASIRTGVGKPQHF.

The rearrangement uses TRBV19 and TRBJ2-5; 10 bases match TRBD2. The junction had 2 bases not matched to a gene; V was cut back by 6 bases and J by 4 bases. The germline CDR1 and CDR2 sequences are LNHDA and SQIVND (reference sequence). The CDR3 extends over 13 amino acids. The CDR3 coding sequence is TGTGCCAGTAGCCTAGCGGGAGTAGAGACCCAGTACTTC. Translation: CASSLAGVETQYF. The whole variable domain, filled in from reference TRBV19 and TRBJ2-5, reads DGGITQSPKYLFRKEGQNVTLSCEQNLNHDAMYWYRQDPGQGLRLIYYSQIVNDFQKGDIAEGYSVSREKKESFPLTVTSAQKNPTAFYLCASSLAGVETQYFGPGTRLLVL.

The genes are TRBV30 and TRBJ1-1; TRBD1 might be the D (5 bases). The V gene's germline CDR1 is GTSNPN and CDR2 SVGIG (reference sequence). The CDR3 is made up of 16 amino acids. Deletions cut 1 base from V and 0 bases from J, with 15 bases between. CDR3 in DNA: TGTGCCTGGAGTGGGGCTTCTTGGGGACTGAACACTGAAGCTTTCTTT. The encoded protein is CAWSGASWGLNTEAFF.

The chain couples TRBV19 to TRBJ2-7; the D gene is possibly TRBD1 (6 bases). Trimming removed 5 bases at V and 2 bases at J, with 10 bases between. The CDR3 covers 13 residues. Germline V lookup: CDR1 LNHDA, CDR2 SQIVND (reference sequence). This chain's CDR3 is CASSPRDTYEQYF. The CDR3 nucleotides are TGTGCCAGTAGTCCTCGGGACACCTACGAGCAGTACTTC.

This clone has only one observation. The chain couples TRBV7-9 to TRBJ2-7; 9 positions match TRBD1. The CDR3 loop spans 13 amino acids. V shed 5 bases and J 6 bases; nucleotides not matched to a gene: 5. Germline V lookup: CDR1 SEHNR, CDR2 FQNEAQ (reference sequence). Written as DNA, the CDR3 is TGTGCCAGCAGCGCCGGGACAGGGTTCGAGCAGTACTTC. It is translated as CASSAGTGFEQYF.

This clone is judged medium-sized (0.01 to 0.1%). The chain combines TRBV18 with TRBJ1-1; TRBD1 is a possible D gene (6 bases). The CDR3 is 11 residues long. Per the germline V gene, CDR1 is KGHSH and CDR2 is LQKENI. Trimming shortened V by 8 bases and J by 4 bases, and 8 bases separated the two germline ends. The CDR3 loop is CASIGGTEAFF. CDR3 coding DNA: TGTGCCAGCATAGGGGGCACTGAAGCTTTCTTT.

This chain joins TRBV28 and TRBJ1-1; D remains unclear. Germline-derived CDR1 and CDR2 are MDHEN and SYDVKM. V was trimmed by 4 bases and J by 11 bases, leaving 17 bases between them. The CDR3 spans 13 residues. Here the CDR3 reads CASSSNARGSAFF. CDR3 sequence (DNA): TGTGCCAGCAGTTCGAATGCACGGGGTTCGGCTTTCTTT. The entire variable domain, with the rest obtained from reference TRBV28 and TRBJ1-1, is as follows: DVKVTQSSRYLVKRTGEKVFLECVQDMDHENMFWYRQDPGLGLRLIYFSYDVKMKEKGDIPEGYSVSREKKERFSLILESASTNQTSMYLCASSSNARGSAFFGQGTRLTVV.